The T cell receptor (beta chain) under discussion was sequenced for a study of patients and donors after allogeneic stem cell transplantation. This clonotype was observed at least ten times. MiXCR was run by TCRdb on the RT-PCR reads, yielding one entry per CDR3 protein. The table lists approximately 90,000 distinct CDR3 sequences, around 5% of them singletons. With 5 bases clipped from V and 8 bases from J, the junction kept 5 bases outside the gene matches. The CDR3 runs to 12 residues. This receptor was taken from a human donor who was either an allogeneic HSCT recipient or a stem cell or donor lymphocyte infusion donor (not recorded which). It is not recorded whose cells these are; they may come from a transplant donor. This chain connects TRBV12-3 or TRBV12-4 to TRBJ1-2, with TRBD1 identical over 7 bases. Input material: blood, either unsorted or a sorted T cell fraction (not recorded which). CDR3 DNA sequence: TGTGCCAGCAGTGAGGGGACAGTAGGCTACACCTTC. Amino acid sequence: CASSEGTVGYTF.